The source of this T cell receptor beta chain is a study of blood T cell repertoires in COVID-19. TCRdb's table, derived via immunoSEQ multiplex PCR, lists solely in-frame clones and lacks some. The data contain 100,000 to 120,000 clones, 75% to 90% of them seen just once; the ten biggest clones take up 10% to 15%. J gave up 7 bases and V 0 bases, and 2 bases lay outside the gene matches. The CDR3 has 13 amino acids. The germline CDR1 and CDR2 sequences are MNHNY and SVGAGI (reference sequence). V is TRBV6-6 and J is TRBJ1-1, with TRBD1 matching 7 bases. The source material was peripheral blood. The sequence came from a human donor in a cohort sampled during active COVID-19. This chain's CDR3 is CASSYSGGSEAFF. The DNA for the CDR3 is TGTGCCAGCAGTTACTCAGGGGGCAGTGAAGCTTTCTTT.